What follows are 20 T cell receptor beta chains derived from one specimen sequenced in a study of Graves' ophthalmopathy and Graves' hyperthyroidism. Investigators amplified TCR beta CDR3 regions from RNA transcripts. Second-round multiplex PCR came after first-round RT-PCR with HTBI primers. A single record per CDR3 protein comes from TCRdb applying MiXCR to the multiplex PCR reads. The data hold 650,000 to 900,000 distinct CDR3 sequences, with 40% observed a single time. Sequenced sample: peripheral blood. These receptors were obtained from an adult man with Graves' ophthalmopathy.

This clonotype appeared a few times. The chain couples TRBV11-2 to TRBJ1-4; 7 bases fit TRBD1. V trimming: 7 bases; J trimming: 3 bases; junction bases outside the gene matches: 5. The CDR3 consists of 14 residues. Germline CDR1 is SGHAT and CDR2 is FQNNGV. CDR3 region: CASTQGVANEKLFF. CDR3 sequence (DNA): TGTGCCAGCACCCAGGGGGTAGCTAATGAAAAACTGTTTTTT.

This chain connects TRBV7-8 to TRBJ2-5; TRBD2 matches at 10 bases. CDR3 length: 18 residues. Germline assignment: CDR1 SGHVS and CDR2 FQNEAQ. V dropped 0 bases and J dropped 4; count of bases not matched to a gene: 11. The CDR3 spells CASSLALGSGGVGETQYF. Written as DNA, the CDR3 is TGTGCCAGCAGCTTAGCGTTGGGAAGCGGGGGGGTGGGAGAGACCCAGTACTTC.

As DNA, the CDR3 is TGTGCCATCAGCGCCGACAGCTTCTCTGGGGCCAACGTCCTGACTTTC. Translated: CAISADSFSGANVLTF. This chain joins TRBV10-3 and TRBJ2-6; possible D gene TRBD1, 5 bases. Trimming cost V 6 bases and J 0 bases, with 12 bases left between them. Germline V gene lookup returns CDR1 ENHRY and CDR2 SYGVKD. The CDR3 covers 16 residues.

The gene calls are TRBV29-1 and TRBJ2-5; TRBD2 matches at 13 bases. V was clipped by 7 bases and J by 5 bases; unmatched bases: 7. The germline V gene encodes CDR1 SQVTM and CDR2 ANQGSEA. This CDR3 region has 14 residues. The CDR3 here is CSGGTSGVGETQYF. In DNA form, the CDR3 reads TGCAGCGGTGGGACTAGCGGGGTGGGGGAGACCCAGTACTTC.

The sample holds many counts of this clonotype. This chain joins TRBV15 and TRBJ1-1, with D possibly TRBD1 on 6 matching bases. Trimming took 1 base from V and 7 from J, leaving 10 bases between them. CDR3 length: 13 residues. Germline V CDR1 and CDR2: LNHNV, YYDKDF (reference sequence). CDR3 nucleotide sequence: TGTGCCACCAGCAGAGCGGCGGACAGTGAAGCTTTCTTT. Protein product: CATSRAADSEAFF.

In DNA form, the CDR3 reads TGTGCCAGCAGCTCCCGAGGTGGGAGGGACGGTGGCTACACCTTC. Protein: CASSSRGGRDGGYTF. This chain connects TRBV7-2 to TRBJ1-2, with D perhaps matching TRBD1 (5 bases). Germline V gives CDR1 SGHTA, CDR2 FQGNSA. Trimming took off 4 bases at V and 7 bases at J, with 19 bases between the two ends. This CDR3 is 15 amino acids long.

This clonotype was counted only a few times. This chain uses TRBV7-9 with TRBJ2-7; D possibly uses TRBD1 or TRBD2 (5 bases each). Trimming removed 1 base from V and 5 bases from J, with 27 bases in between. The CDR3 covers 19 residues. Germline V CDR1 and CDR2: SEHNR, FQNEAQ (reference sequence). The CDR3 here is CASSLGGRTGLYGVHEQYF. In DNA, the CDR3 is TGTGCCAGCAGCTTAGGTGGCAGGACGGGGCTGTACGGGGTGCACGAGCAGTACTTC.

This chain uses TRBV25-1 with TRBJ2-2; TRBD2 matches at 7 bases. Germline values: CDR1 MGHDK, CDR2 SYGVNS. The V gene end was trimmed by 6 bases and the J gene end by 6 bases; junction bases not matched to a gene: 13. The CDR3 sequence is 16 residues long. CDR3: CASSPVVNRGAGELFF. As DNA, the CDR3 is TGTGCCAGCAGCCCCGTAGTCAATCGGGGGGCCGGGGAGCTGTTTTTT. Full variable domain (missing parts from reference TRBV25-1 and TRBJ2-2): EADIYQTPRYLVIGTGKKITLECSQTMGHDKMYWYQQDPGMELHLIHYSYGVNSTEKGDLSSESTVSRIRTEHFPLTLESARPSHTSQYLCASSPVVNRGAGELFFGEGSRLTVL.

A word on this clonotype: Since the CDR3 does not end with the conserved phenylalanine or tryptophan, this likely comes from a read error. This chain joins TRBV7-2 and TRBJ1-6; the match to TRBD1 covers 7 bases. The V gene's germline CDR1 is SGHTA and CDR2 FQGNSA. This CDR3 has 14 residues. After removal of 5 bases from V and 8 bases from J, the junction contained 6 bases not matched to a gene. CDR3: CASSLGDSYSPLHL. The CDR3 DNA follows: TGTGCCAGCAGCCTAGGGGACAGCTATTCACCCCTCCACCTT.

Concerning this clonotype: One base away lies a much larger clone, so this may be a sequencing read error. The chain couples TRBV19 to TRBJ1-5, with D unresolved. CDR1 and CDR2 (germline): LNHDA, SQIVND (reference sequence). This CDR3 has 13 amino acids. CDR3 nucleotide sequence: TGTGCCGGTAGTACGGAAGGCAATCAGCCCCAGCATTTT. Translating gives CAGSTEGNQPQHF.

To note about this clonotype: A single base separates this from a much larger clone, so it may be a read error. The chain carries TRBV11-2 and TRBJ2-7; perhaps TRBD1 as D (6 bases). The CDR3 totals 14 residues. From germline, CDR1 is SGHAT and CDR2 FQNNGV. V lost 5 bases and J lost 3, with 14 bases in between. The DNA for the CDR3 is TGTGCCAGCAGCAAACTCGTACAGGGCTACGAGCAGTACTTC. This codes for CASSKLVQGYEQYF.

The chain recombines TRBV5-1 with TRBJ1-6; tentative D call: TRBD1 (5 bases). Trimming removed 4 bases at V and 4 bases at J, with 12 bases between. Germline V gene sequence: CDR1 SGHRS, CDR2 YFSETQ. The CDR3 has 15 residues. For the CDR3, the DNA is TGCGCCAGCAGCACCGGGACCGGGTATAATTCACCCCTCCACTTT. Its protein product is CASSTGTGYNSPLHF.

The sample holds a few counts of this clonotype. The chain uses TRBV25-1 and TRBJ1-1, with D hard to call. The CDR3 length is 14 residues. Per the germline V gene, CDR1 is MGHDK and CDR2 is SYGVNS. V lost 3 bases to trimming and J lost 6 bases, with 14 bases between them. CDR3 DNA: TGTGCCAGCAGTGATAGTGCCGGGTCATCTGAAGCTTTCTTT. Its protein is CASSDSAGSSEAFF. The variable domain in full, with the rest retrieved from reference TRBV25-1 and TRBJ1-1, is EADIYQTPRYLVIGTGKKITLECSQTMGHDKMYWYQQDPGMELHLIHYSYGVNSTEKGDLSSESTVSRIRTEHFPLTLESARPSHTSQYLCASSDSAGSSEAFFGQGTRLTVV.

Concerning this clonotype: Being one base from a much bigger clone, this may be a read error. The chain employs TRBV19 and TRBJ1-1; D is unresolved. The CDR3 runs to 13 residues. V lost 5 bases, J lost 6 bases, and 13 bases lay in between. Germline V gene data show CDR1 as LNHDA and CDR2 as SQIVND (reference sequence). The CDR3 here is CASSVERFAEAFF. CDR3 sequence (DNA): TGTGCCAGTAGTGTCGAAAGGTTCGCTGAAGCTTTCTTT.

The genes are TRBV10-3 and TRBJ2-5, with D perhaps TRBD1 or TRBD2 (5 bases each). CDR3 size: 14 residues. The V end was cut by 1 base, the J end by 3 bases, with 9 bases between. Germline-derived CDR1 and CDR2 are ENHRY and SYGVKD. Here the CDR3 reads CAISEFGAEETQYF. The CDR3 DNA is TGTGCCATCAGTGAGTTCGGGGCCGAAGAGACCCAGTACTTC.

This clonotype was counted a few times. A junction boundary mismatches the germline segment, possibly from a read error. This chain links TRBV7-7 with TRBJ2-5; D possibly corresponds to TRBD1 (6 bases). Per the germline V gene, CDR1 is SSHAT and CDR2 is FNYEAQ (reference sequence). The CDR3 length is 15 residues. The CDR3 loop reads CASSLATTGQETQYF. The DNA of the CDR3 is TGTGCTAGCAGCTTAGCCACGACAGGACAAGAGACCCAGTACTTC.

V gene TRBV7-8 combines with J gene TRBJ2-6; D remains ambiguous. The ends were cut back, 5 bases at V and 0 bases at J, with 11 bases in the middle. CDR1 and CDR2 (germline): SGHVS, FQNEAQ. The CDR3 runs to 16 residues. The CDR3: CASSPRASSGANVLTF. In nucleotides, the CDR3 is TGTGCCAGCAGCCCCCGGGCCAGCTCTGGGGCCAACGTCCTGACTTTC.

The V gene is TRBV2, the J gene TRBJ1-2; D may be TRBD1 (5 bases). This CDR3 is 13 amino acids long. CDR1 is SNHLY and CDR2 is FYNNEI in the germline V gene. Trimming took 5 bases from V and 8 from J, leaving 15 bases between them. CDR3 protein: CASSLLRGRGYTF. The CDR3 coding sequence is TGTGCCAGCAGTCTTCTAAGGGGTCGGGGCTACACCTTC.

Many counts were recorded for this clonotype. J is TRBJ2-5 and V is TRBV9; 13 bases map to TRBD2. CDR3 length equals 16 residues. J gave up 5 bases and V 0 bases, and 4 bases lay outside the gene matches. Germline loops: CDR1 SGDLS, CDR2 YYNGEE. Written as DNA, the CDR3 is TGTGCCAGCAGCGTAGGACTAGCGGGGGGTCGGGAGACCCAGTACTTC. Protein: CASSVGLAGGRETQYF.

This clonotype was recorded many times. The CDR3 DNA sequence: TGCAGCGCCCGACGAGGGGTTGGTGAAACTAATGAAAAACTGTTTTTT. Its translation is CSARRGVGETNEKLFF. The V gene is TRBV29-1, the J gene TRBJ1-4; D is possibly TRBD1 (5 bases). Trimming cost V 7 bases and J 1 base, with 19 bases left between them. CDR3 length: 16 residues. Germline V gene data show CDR1 as SQVTM and CDR2 as ANQGSEA.